This TCR beta chain originates from a study of blood T cell repertoires in COVID-19 (dated by TCRdb to the early 2020s). Broadly, across the study: Samples from collaborators originated in the United States, Italy and Spain and spanned both the acute and convalescent phases of COVID-19. The prospective study material was composed of cDNA or gDNA derived from T cells, B-cell-depleted T cells, or PBMCs. The dataset comprised deeply sampled blood TCRbeta repertoires from subjects exposed to, actively infected with, or recovered from COVID-19. The repertoires were released in a freely available public database intended as a resource for research on the immune response to SARS-CoV-2. The samples were drawn from the first 160 participants of the ongoing ImmuneRACE study and from some 1,300 subjects provided by 6 global collaborators. Nearly every sample came with metadata listing a de-identified subject ID, COVID-19 status, age in years and sex. Where available, HLA class I and class II types were taken from metadata supplied by the sample provider and were not determined by assay-based typing. Study-wide conclusions, independent of this receptor: The amount of clinical and demographic metadata varied by source and participant and was provided uncurated.

The immunoSEQ Assay, a bias-controlled multiplex PCR, was used to amplify TCRbeta CDR3 regions from genomic DNA. From the authors' description of their analysis: The number of nucleated cells in each sample was estimated by amplification of reference gene primers within the assay. Sequence reads were collapsed and filtered to measure the absolute abundance of every unique TCRbeta CDR3 rearrangement. Productive Simpson clonality was computed per sample as the square root of Simpson's diversity index over productive rearrangements. TCRdb provides this immuneACCESS table in a form limited to in-frame rearrangements. Some clones are lacking; in checked studies, under half of them reflect an unresolved V gene, and why the rest are absent is not known. The D gene and trimming were derived from the DNA, and the V and J assignments and clone size from that table. A total of almost 400,000 clones appear in this sample, roughly 90% of them only once. The top ten constitute over 0.9% of the sample.

CDR1 and CDR2, looked up from the germline V gene (reference sequence), are GTSNPN and SVGIG. V is cut by 3 bases and J by 13 bases, and the space between the germline ends is 19 bases. The CDR3 holds 14 amino acids from the cysteine to the phenylalanine. The sequence is cut down to CDR3 DNA, 42 bases in frame from base 1. In the prospective study, participants were 18 to 89 years old, resided in about two dozen geographic areas of the United States, and were enrolled through a virtual design. Cohort assignment in the prospective study relied on participant-reported clinical history from a screening survey and a study questionnaire. Mobile phlebotomists in the prospective study collected whole blood, serum and a nasopharyngeal or oropharyngeal swab from every participant. Additional blood draws and questionnaires over an approximately two-month period could optionally be provided by prospective study participants. Before DNA extraction, prospective study blood samples were shipped either frozen or at room temperature.

Concerning this clone itself: The antigen this receptor binds is unknown. There are no base qualities to consult, and no much larger clone falls within one base.

This receptor chain uses TRBV30 and TRBJ1-6; tentative D gene TRBD1, with 6 bases matching. What was sequenced was PBMCs or T cells enriched from blood (not recorded which). The source of this sequence is a woman aged 25 to 39 with acute COVID-19. Here the CDR3 is given as CAWSTWTEDCPLHF. The DNA sequence is given as TGTGCCTGGAGCACTTGGACAGAGGATTGTCCCCTCCACTTT.